Included here is one T cell receptor beta chain sequence, with context. Produced via immunoSEQ multiplex PCR; TCRdb's table is partial and in-frame only. This sample has tens of thousands of clones, with around 90% found just once. CDR1 is LGHNA and CDR2 is YNFKEQ in the germline V gene. The CDR3 totals 11 residues. Trimming left V 8 bases short and J 5 bases short, with 6 bases between. The entry originates in a study of T cells after somatic rescue of genetic block. This sequence was found in a man between 35 and 55 years old. Sequenced material: peripheral blood mononuclear cells (PBMCs). The chain couples TRBV4-2 to TRBJ2-2; TRBD2 might be the D (5 bases). The CDR3 loop is CASRETGELFF. The CDR3 nucleotides are TGTGCCAGCCGGGAAACCGGGGAGCTGTTTTTT.